Below, 10 T cell receptor beta chains from the same sample are listed, as sequenced in a study of T cell clones after liver transplantation. Only in-frame clones appear in the TCRdb table, and some are missing; sequencing was by immunoSEQ multiplex PCR. Of tens of thousands of clones in the sample, roughly four fifths were seen once. Sample: CD4+ T cells from blood, taken almost 47 months after liver transplant. The receptors shown here come from a human patient who received a liver transplant. Among the T cells, some may be from the graft donor.

The V and J genes are TRBV5-1 and TRBJ1-2, with unresolved D. The CDR3 has 13 residues. Trimming removed 3 bases at V and 3 bases at J, with 9 bases between. CDR1 and CDR2 (germline): SGHRS, YFSETQ. In nucleotides, the CDR3 is TGCGCCAGCAGCTCGGACGGGGACTATGGCTACACCTTC. As protein: CASSSDGDYGYTF.

The chain employs TRBV7-9 and TRBJ2-1; the match to TRBD2 covers 9 bases. J gave up 3 bases and V 6 bases, and 6 bases lay outside the gene matches. Germline V lookup: CDR1 SEHNR, CDR2 FQNEAQ (reference sequence). The CDR3 length is 15 residues. DNA of the CDR3: TGTGCCAGCAGAGCTAGCGGGATGTTCTACAATGAGCAGTTCTTC. Its protein is CASRASGMFYNEQFF.

Details on this clone: The germline gene is not matched at one end of the junction; a read error may be the cause. The rearrangement uses TRBV6-1 and TRBJ1-2, with D possibly TRBD1 on 6 matching bases. The germline V gene encodes CDR1 MNHNS and CDR2 SASEGT. The CDR3 contains 16 residues. The CDR3 DNA reads as TGTGCCATCAGTGAGGACCCTTCAGGGGCATGGTATGGCTACACCTTC. This gives the protein CAISEDPSGAWYGYTF.

CDR3 region: CAIGQGTEKLFF. The CDR3, as DNA: TGTGCCATAGGACAGGGAACGGAAAAACTGTTTTTT. The chain joins TRBV10-3 to TRBJ1-4; 8 bases match TRBD1. Germline lookup yields CDR1 ENHRY and CDR2 SYGVKD. The CDR3 length is 12 residues. Trimming removed 9 bases from V and 8 bases from J; junction bases left unmatched: 5.

This chain links TRBV7-2 with TRBJ2-4; 8 bases are a match to TRBD1. There are 16 residues in the CDR3. V lost 3 bases and J lost 6; bases outside the gene matches: 10. CDR1 and CDR2 from the germline V gene are SGHTA and FQGNSA. The CDR3 is CASSFRTGSFGNIQYF. The CDR3 region has the DNA TGTGCCAGCAGCTTCAGGACAGGGAGTTTCGGAAACATTCAGTACTTC. Based on the CDR3 plus reference TRBV7-2 and TRBJ2-4, the full variable domain is GAGVSQSPSNKVTEKGKDVELRCDPISGHTALYWYRQSLGQGLEFLIYFQGNSAPDKSGLPSDRFSAERTGGSVSTLTIQRTQQEDSAVYLCASSFRTGSFGNIQYFGAGTRLSVL.

The chain uses TRBV5-1 and TRBJ2-1, with 7 bases lining up with TRBD2. The germline V gene encodes CDR1 SGHRS and CDR2 YFSETQ. With V trimmed by 0 bases and J by 5 bases, 2 bases remained unmatched. The CDR3 spans 14 residues. The CDR3 loop reads CASSLASGNNEQFF. CDR3 bases: TGCGCCAGCAGCTTGGCTAGCGGTAACAATGAGCAGTTCTTC.

This rearrangement joins TRBV18 to TRBJ2-5; 12 bases map to TRBD2. V shed 3 bases, J shed 4 bases, and the junction held 15 bases outside the gene matches. Germline lookup yields CDR1 KGHSH and CDR2 LQKENI. The CDR3 has 19 residues. The CDR3 loop is CASSPYGVTTSGSRETQYF. The CDR3 DNA reads TGTGCCAGCTCACCCTACGGAGTCACGACTAGCGGGAGTCGAGAGACCCAGTACTTC.

This CDR3 reads CASSQEWGRRSSYEQYF. The CDR3 DNA follows: TGCGCCAGCAGCCAAGAGTGGGGTAGGCGTAGCTCCTACGAGCAGTACTTC. The gene calls are TRBV4-3 and TRBJ2-7, with D uncertain. V shed 0 bases and J shed 0 bases, with 15 bases lying between them. In germline, CDR1 is LGHNA, CDR2 YSLEER. The CDR3 has 17 residues.

The rearrangement uses TRBV6-5 and TRBJ2-7; 8 bases agree with TRBD1. In germline, CDR1 is MNHEY, CDR2 SVGAGI. The CDR3 is 11 amino acids. J was trimmed by 4 bases and V by 8 bases; bases with no gene match: 1. The CDR3 loop is CASGQGYEQYF. CDR3 nucleotide sequence: TGTGCCAGCGGACAGGGATACGAGCAGTACTTC.

The rearrangement links TRBV5-4 to TRBJ2-7; 9 bases align to TRBD1. V lost 4 bases, J lost 4 bases, and 9 bases stayed unmatched. Germline V lookup: CDR1 SGHNT, CDR2 YYREEE (reference sequence). The CDR3 has 15 amino acids. CDR3 nucleotides: TGTGCCAGCAGCCCAGCCGGACAGGGGACGTACGAGCAGTACTTC. This encodes CASSPAGQGTYEQYF.